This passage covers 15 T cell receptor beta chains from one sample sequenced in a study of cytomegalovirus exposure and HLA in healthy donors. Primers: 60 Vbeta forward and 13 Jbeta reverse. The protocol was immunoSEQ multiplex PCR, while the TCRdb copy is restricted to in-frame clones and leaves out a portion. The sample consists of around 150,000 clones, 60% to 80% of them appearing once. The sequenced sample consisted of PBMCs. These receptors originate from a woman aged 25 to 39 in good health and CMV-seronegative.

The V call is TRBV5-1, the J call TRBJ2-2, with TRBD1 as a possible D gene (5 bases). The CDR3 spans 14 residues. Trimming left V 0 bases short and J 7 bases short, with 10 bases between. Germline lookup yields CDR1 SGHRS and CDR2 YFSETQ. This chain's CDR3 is CASSLEGAIGELFF. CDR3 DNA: TGCGCCAGCAGCTTGGAAGGGGCTATCGGGGAGCTGTTTTTT.

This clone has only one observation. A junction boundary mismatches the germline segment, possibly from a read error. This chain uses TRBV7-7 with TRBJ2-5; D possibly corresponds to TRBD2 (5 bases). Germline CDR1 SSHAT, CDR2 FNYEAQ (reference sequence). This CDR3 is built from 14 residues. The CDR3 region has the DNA TGTGCTAGCAGCTTAGGCGGGTACCAAGAGACCCAGTACTTC. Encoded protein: CASSLGGYQETQYF.

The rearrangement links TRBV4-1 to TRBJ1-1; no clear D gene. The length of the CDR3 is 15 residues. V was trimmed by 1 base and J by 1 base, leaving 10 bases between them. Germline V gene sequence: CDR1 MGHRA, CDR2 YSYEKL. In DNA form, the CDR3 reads TGCGCCAGCAGCCAAGTAAGACTGCCGAACACTGAAGCTTTCTTT. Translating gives CASSQVRLPNTEAFF.

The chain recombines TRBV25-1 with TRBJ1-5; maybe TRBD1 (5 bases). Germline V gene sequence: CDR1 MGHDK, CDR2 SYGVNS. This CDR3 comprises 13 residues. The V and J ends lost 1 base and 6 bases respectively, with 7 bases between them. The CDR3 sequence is CASSELGVQPQHF. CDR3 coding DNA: TGTGCCAGCAGTGAATTAGGGGTTCAGCCCCAGCATTTT.

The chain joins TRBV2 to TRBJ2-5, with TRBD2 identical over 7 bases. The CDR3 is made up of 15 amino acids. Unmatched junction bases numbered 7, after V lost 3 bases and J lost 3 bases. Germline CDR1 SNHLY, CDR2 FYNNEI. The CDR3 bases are TGTGCCAGCAGTGATCGTGGCGGGGGAAAAGAGACCCAGTACTTC. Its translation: CASSDRGGGKETQYF.

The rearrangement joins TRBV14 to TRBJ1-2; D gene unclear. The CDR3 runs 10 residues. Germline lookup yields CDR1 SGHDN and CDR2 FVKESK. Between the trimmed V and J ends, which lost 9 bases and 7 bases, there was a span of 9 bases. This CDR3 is CASEGFGYTF. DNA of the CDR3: TGTGCCAGTGAGGGTTTTGGCTACACCTTC.

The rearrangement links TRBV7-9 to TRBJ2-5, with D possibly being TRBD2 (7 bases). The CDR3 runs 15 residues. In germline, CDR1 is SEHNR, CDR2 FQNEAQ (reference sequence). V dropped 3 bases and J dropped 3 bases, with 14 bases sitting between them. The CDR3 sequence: CASSFVGGLEETQYF. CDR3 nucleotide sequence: TGTGCCAGCAGCTTCGTGGGGGGGCTCGAAGAGACCCAGTACTTC.

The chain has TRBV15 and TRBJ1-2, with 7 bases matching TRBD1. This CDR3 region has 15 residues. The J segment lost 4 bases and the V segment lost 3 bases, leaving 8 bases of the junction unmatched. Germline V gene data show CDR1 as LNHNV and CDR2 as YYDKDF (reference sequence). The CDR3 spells CATSRGTDSLYGYTF. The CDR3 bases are TGTGCCACCAGCAGGGGGACAGACTCACTCTATGGCTACACCTTC.

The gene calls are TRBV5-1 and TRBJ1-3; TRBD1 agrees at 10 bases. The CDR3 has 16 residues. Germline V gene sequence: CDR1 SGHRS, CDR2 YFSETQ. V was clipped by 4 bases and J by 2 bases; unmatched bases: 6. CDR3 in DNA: TGCGCCAGCAGCCTCGGGACAGGGGAGGCTGGAAACACCATATATTTT. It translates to CASSLGTGEAGNTIYF.

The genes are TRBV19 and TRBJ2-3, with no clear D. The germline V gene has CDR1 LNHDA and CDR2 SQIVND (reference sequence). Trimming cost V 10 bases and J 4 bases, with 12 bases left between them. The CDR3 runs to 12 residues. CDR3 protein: CANTHGPDTQYF. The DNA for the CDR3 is TGTGCCAATACCCATGGGCCAGATACGCAGTATTTT.

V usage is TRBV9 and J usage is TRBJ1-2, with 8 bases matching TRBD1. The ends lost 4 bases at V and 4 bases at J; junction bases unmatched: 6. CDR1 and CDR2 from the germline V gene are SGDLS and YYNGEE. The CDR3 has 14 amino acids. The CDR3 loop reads CASSTRDRSYGYTF. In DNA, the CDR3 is TGTGCCAGCAGCACACGGGACAGGAGCTATGGCTACACCTTC.

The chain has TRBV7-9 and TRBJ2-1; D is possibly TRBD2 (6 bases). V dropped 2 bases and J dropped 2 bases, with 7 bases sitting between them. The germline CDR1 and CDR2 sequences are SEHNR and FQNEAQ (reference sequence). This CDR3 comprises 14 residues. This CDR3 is CASSLSGPYNEQFF. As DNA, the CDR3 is TGTGCCAGCAGCTTAAGCGGGCCCTACAATGAGCAGTTCTTC.

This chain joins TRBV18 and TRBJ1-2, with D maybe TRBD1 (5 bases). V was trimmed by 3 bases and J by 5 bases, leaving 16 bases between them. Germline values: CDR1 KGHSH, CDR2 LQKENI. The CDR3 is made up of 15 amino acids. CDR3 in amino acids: CASSPAGEGRYGYTF. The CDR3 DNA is TGTGCCAGCTCACCCGCGGGGGAAGGAAGGTATGGCTACACCTTC.

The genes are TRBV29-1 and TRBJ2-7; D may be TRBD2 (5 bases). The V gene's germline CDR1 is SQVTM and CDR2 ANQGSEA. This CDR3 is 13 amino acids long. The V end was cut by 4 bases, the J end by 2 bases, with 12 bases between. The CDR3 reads CSVVPGITYEQYF. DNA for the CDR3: TGCAGCGTTGTCCCGGGAATCACCTACGAGCAGTACTTC.

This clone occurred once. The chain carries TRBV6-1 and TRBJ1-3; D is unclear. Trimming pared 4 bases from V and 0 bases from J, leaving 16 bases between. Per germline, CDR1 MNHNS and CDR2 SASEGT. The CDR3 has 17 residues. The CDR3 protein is CASSASLTDSSGNTIYF. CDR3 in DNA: TGTGCCAGCAGTGCCTCTCTAACGGACTCCTCTGGAAACACCATATATTTT.